The entry that follows covers one T cell receptor beta chain sequence. This specimen belongs to a study of blood T cell repertoires in COVID-19. The wider study: Sites in the United States, Italy and Spain provided acute and convalescent COVID-19 samples. PBMCs, B-cell-depleted T cells, or T cells provided the cDNA or gDNA that made up the material.

In the authors' methods: Amplification of reference gene primers provided the estimated nucleated cell counts. The assay was immunoSEQ multiplex PCR, and TCRdb's table has in-frame clones only and misses some. The V and J calls and clone size come from that table; D and trimming were worked out from the DNA. The profile covers 60,000 to 85,000 clones, with approximately 87% appearing a single time and 3.5% to 4.5% taken by the ten largest. Germline V lookup: CDR1 SGHNT, CDR2 YYREEE (reference sequence). V lost 4 bases and J 7 bases, leaving 13 bases between the germline ends. The CDR3 consists of 13 residues.

The receptor was derived from a man aged 45-60 years with active COVID-19. The gene calls are TRBV5-4 and TRBJ2-3; D is possibly TRBD1 (5 bases). What was sequenced was peripheral blood. CDR3: CASSDRKGYTQYF. The CDR3 region has the DNA TGTGCCAGCAGCGACCGCAAGGGGTATACGCAGTATTTT.